The present TCR beta chain was sequenced within a study of blood T cells in healthy people across ages. This clonotype was seen many times. The V gene lost 1 base and the J gene lost 2 bases, with 6 bases spanning the gap. Per the germline V gene, CDR1 is MGHRA and CDR2 is YSYEKL. This CDR3 is built from 14 residues. It was with a sample-barcoded 5' primer and a J-beta primer mix that a second PCR of roughly 6 to 11 cycles was run. From the 5' RACE reads, TCRdb called clonotypes with MiXCR, one entry per CDR3 protein. The repertoire holds just under 750,000 distinct CDR3 sequences, with around a fifth as singletons.

The chain joins TRBV4-1 to TRBJ1-5, with D possibly matching TRBD1 (6 bases). This TCR came from a man aged 65 to 85 in good health. Sequences were obtained from blood. CDR3 bases: TGCGCCAGCAGCCAAGGACAGGGCAATCAGCCCCAGCATTTT. Protein sequence: CASSQGQGNQPQHF.